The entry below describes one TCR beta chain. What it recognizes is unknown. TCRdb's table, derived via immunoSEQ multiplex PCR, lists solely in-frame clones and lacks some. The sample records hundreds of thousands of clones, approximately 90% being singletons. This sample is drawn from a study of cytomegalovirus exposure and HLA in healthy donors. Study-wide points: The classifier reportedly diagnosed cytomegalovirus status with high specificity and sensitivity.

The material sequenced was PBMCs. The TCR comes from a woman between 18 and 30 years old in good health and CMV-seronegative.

The CDR3 nucleotides read TGCAGCGCCGCCCGGACAGGGAGCACAGATACGCAGTATTTT. Residues: CSAARTGSTDTQYF. The chain joins TRBV29-1 to TRBJ2-3; 8 bases are a match to TRBD1. The CDR3 covers 14 residues. V shed 7 bases and J 0 bases; nucleotides not matched to a gene: 6. Germline V CDR1 and CDR2: SQVTM, ANQGSEA.